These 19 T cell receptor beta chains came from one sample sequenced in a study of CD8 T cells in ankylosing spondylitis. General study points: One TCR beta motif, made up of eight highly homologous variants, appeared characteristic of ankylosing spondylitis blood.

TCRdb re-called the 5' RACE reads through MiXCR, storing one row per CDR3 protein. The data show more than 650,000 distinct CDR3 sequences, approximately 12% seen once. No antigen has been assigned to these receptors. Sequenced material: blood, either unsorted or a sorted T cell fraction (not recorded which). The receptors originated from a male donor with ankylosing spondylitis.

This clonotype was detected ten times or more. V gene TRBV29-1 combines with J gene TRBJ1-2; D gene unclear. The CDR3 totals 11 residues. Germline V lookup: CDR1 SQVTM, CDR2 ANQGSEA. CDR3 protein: CSGHSGYGYTF. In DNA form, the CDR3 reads TGCAGTGGTCATTCTGGCTATGGCTACACCTTC.

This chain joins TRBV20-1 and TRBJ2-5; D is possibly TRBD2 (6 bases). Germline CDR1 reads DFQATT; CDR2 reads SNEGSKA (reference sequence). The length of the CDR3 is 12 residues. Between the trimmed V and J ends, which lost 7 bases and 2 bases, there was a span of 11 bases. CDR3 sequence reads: CSVSGVQETQYF. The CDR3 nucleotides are TGCAGTGTTTCGGGGGTTCAAGAGACCCAGTACTTC.

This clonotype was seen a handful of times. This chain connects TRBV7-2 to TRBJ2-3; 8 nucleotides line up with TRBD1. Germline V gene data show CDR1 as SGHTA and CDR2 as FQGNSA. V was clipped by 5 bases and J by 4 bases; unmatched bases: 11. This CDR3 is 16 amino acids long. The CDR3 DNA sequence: TGTGCCAGCAGCCGCGTATTCGGACAGGGCTCAGATACGCAGTATTTT. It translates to CASSRVFGQGSDTQYF.

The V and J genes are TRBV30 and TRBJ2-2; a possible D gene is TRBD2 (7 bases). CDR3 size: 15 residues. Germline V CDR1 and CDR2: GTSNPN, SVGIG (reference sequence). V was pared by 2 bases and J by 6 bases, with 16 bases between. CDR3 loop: CAWSWGGTHAGELFF. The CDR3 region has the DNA TGTGCCTGGAGTTGGGGGGGCACCCATGCCGGGGAGCTGTTTTTT.

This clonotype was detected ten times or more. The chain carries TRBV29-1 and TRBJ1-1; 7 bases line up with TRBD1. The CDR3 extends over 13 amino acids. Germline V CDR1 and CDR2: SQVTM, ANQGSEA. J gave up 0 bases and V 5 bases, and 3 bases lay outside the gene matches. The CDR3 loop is CSVPDRVNTEAFF. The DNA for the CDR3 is TGCAGCGTTCCCGACAGGGTGAACACTGAAGCTTTCTTT. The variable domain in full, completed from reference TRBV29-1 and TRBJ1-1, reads SAVISQKPSRDICQRGTSLTIQCQVDSQVTMMFWYRQQPGQSLTLIATANQGSEATYESGFVIDKFPISRPNLTFSTLTVSNMSPEDSSIYLCSVPDRVNTEAFFGQGTRLTVV.

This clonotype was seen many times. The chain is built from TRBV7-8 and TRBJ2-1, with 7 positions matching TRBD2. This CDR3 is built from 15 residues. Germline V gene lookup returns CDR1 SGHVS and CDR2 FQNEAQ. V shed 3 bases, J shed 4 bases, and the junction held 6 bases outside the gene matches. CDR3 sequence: CASSFLADLYNEQFF. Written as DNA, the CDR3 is TGTGCCAGCAGCTTCCTAGCGGATTTGTACAATGAGCAGTTCTTC.

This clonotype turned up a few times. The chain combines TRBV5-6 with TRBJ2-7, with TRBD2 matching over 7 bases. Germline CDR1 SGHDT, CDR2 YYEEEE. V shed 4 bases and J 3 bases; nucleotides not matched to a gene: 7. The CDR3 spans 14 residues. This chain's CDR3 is CASSPEGLYYEQYF. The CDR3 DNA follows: TGTGCCAGCAGCCCGGAGGGACTATACTACGAGCAGTACTTC. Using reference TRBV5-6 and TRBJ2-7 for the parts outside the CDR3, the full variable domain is DAGVTQSPTHLIKTRGQQVTLRCSPKSGHDTVSWYQQALGQGPQFIFQYYEEEERQRGNFPDRFSGHQFPNYSSELNVNALLLGDSALYLCASSPEGLYYEQYFGPGTRLTVT.

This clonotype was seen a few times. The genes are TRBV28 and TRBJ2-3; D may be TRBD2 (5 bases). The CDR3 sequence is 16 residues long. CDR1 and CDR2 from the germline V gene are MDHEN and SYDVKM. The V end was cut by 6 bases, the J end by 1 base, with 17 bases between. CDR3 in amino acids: CASSPGYRFGTDTQYF. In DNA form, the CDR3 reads TGTGCCAGCAGCCCGGGATACCGTTTCGGCACAGATACGCAGTATTTT.

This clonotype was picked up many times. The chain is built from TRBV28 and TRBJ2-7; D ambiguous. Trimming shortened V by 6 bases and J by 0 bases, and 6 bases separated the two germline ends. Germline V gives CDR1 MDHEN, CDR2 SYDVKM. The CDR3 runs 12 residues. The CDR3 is CASSFSSYEQYF. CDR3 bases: TGTGCCAGCAGCTTTTCCTCCTACGAGCAGTACTTC.

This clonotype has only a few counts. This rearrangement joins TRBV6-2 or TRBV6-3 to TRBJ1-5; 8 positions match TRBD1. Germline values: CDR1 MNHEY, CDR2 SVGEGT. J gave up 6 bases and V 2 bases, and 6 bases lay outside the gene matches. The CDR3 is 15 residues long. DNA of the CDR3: TGTGCCAGCAGTTACGGACAGGGAGGAGGTCAGCCCCAGCATTTT. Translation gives CASSYGQGGGQPQHF.

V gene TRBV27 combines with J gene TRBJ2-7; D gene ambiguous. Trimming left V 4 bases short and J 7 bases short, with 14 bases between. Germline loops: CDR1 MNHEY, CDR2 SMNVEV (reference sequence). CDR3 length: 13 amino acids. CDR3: CASSWVGSLEQYF. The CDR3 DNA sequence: TGTGCCAGCAGTTGGGTCGGAAGTTTAGAGCAGTACTTC.

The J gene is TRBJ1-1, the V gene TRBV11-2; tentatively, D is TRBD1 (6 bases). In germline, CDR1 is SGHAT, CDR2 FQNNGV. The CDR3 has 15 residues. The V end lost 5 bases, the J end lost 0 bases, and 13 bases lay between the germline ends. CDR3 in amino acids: CASSPFTGLNTEAFF. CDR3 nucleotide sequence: TGTGCCAGCAGCCCATTCACAGGGTTGAACACTGAAGCTTTCTTT.

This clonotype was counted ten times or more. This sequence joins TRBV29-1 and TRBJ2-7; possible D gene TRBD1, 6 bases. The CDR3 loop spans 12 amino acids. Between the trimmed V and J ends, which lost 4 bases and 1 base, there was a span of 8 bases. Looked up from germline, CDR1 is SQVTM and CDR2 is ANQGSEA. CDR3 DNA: TGCAGCGTTGGACAGGATTCCTACGAGCAGTACTTC. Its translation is CSVGQDSYEQYF.

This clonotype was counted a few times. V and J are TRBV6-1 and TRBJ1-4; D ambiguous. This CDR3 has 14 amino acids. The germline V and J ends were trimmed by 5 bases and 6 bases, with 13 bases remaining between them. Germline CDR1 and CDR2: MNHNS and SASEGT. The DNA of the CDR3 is TGTGCCAGCAGTACCCCCCCCACGGATGAAAAACTGTTTTTT. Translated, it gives CASSTPPTDEKLFF.

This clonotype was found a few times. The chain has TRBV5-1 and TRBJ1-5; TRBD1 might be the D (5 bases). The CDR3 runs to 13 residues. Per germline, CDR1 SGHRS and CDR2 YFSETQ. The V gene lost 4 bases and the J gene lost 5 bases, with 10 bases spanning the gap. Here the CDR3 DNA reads TGCGCCAGCAGCAACAGGCCCGATCAGCCCCAGCATTTT. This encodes CASSNRPDQPQHF.

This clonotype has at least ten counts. DNA for the CDR3: TGCAGTGCTAGCTTGATATCGGAATACAATGAGCAGTTCTTC. Encoded protein: CSASLISEYNEQFF. The chain joins TRBV20-1 to TRBJ2-1; D is unresolved. The germline V gene has CDR1 DFQATT and CDR2 SNEGSKA (reference sequence). The CDR3 consists of 14 residues. The ends were cut back, 3 bases at V and 4 bases at J, with 13 bases in the middle.

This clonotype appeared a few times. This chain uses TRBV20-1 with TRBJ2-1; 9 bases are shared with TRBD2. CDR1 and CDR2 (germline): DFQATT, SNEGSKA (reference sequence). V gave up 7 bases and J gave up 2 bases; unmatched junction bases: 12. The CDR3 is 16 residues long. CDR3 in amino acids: CSVILGGRGPYNEQFF. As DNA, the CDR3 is TGCAGTGTCATATTGGGCGGGAGGGGGCCCTACAATGAGCAGTTCTTC.

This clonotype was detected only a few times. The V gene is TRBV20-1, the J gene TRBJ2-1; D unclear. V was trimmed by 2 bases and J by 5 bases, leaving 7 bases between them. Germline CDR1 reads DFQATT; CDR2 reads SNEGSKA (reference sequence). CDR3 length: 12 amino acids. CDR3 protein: CSARRQHNEQFF. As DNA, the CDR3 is TGCAGTGCTAGACGGCAACACAATGAGCAGTTCTTC.

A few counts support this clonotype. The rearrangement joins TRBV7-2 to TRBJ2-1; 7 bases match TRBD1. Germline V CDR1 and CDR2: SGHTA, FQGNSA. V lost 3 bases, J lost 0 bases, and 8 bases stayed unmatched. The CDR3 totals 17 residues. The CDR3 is CASSFRGPLSSYNEQFF. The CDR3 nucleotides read TGTGCCAGCAGCTTTAGGGGGCCGTTAAGCTCCTACAATGAGCAGTTCTTC.